The rows below give T cell receptor beta chains drawn from one sample of a study of cytomegalovirus exposure and HLA in healthy donors. Generated by immunoSEQ multiplex PCR, the TCRdb table keeps only in-frame clones and is missing some. The sample has around 150,000 clones; less than 85% are singletons. Input material: PBMCs. Receptor source: a man aged 35-49 years in good health and CMV-seronegative. Each CDR3 is given with its conserved first and last residue. D genes are given only for firm matches. Clone size, where shown, is once, few, many, or a class for clones that have expanded.

size | D | J | V | DNA | CDR3
. | TRBD1 | TRBJ1-1 | TRBV19 | TGTGCCAGTAGTATGGGGGACAGGGCGACCTCTTTCTTT | CASSMGDRATSFF
. | . | TRBJ2-7 | TRBV7-3 | TGTGCCAGCAGCGGAAGCGGGACAGGCTCCTACGAGCAGTACTTC | CASSGSGTGSYEQYF
. | . | TRBJ2-7 | TRBV23-1 | TGCGCCAGCAGTCCCACTCCCTACGAGCAGTACTTC | CASSPTPYEQYF
. | TRBD1 | TRBJ1-4 | TRBV5-4 | TGTGCCAGCAGTCGAGACAGGGGCGAATCTGAAAAACTGTTTTTT | CASSRDRGESEKLFF
once | TRBD2 | TRBJ2-1 | TRBV2 | TGTGCCACCCGGACTAGCGGTTACAATGAGCAGTTCTTC | CATRTSGYNEQFF
few | . | TRBJ2-2 | TRBV7-2 | TGTGCCAGCAGCTTAGATTTTGGCGGGGTGGAGCTGTTTTTT | CASSLDFGGVELFF
. | TRBD2 | TRBJ2-7 | TRBV27 | TGTGCCAGCAGTACCCGGCGGGGGGGCTACGAGCAGTACTTC | CASSTRRGGYEQYF
. | TRBD1 | TRBJ1-5 | TRBV5-1 | TGCGCCAGCAGCCCCGGGACAGCGACTAGCAATCAGCCCCAGCATTTT | CASSPGTATSNQPQHF
. | . | TRBJ1-2 | TRBV5-1 | TGCGCCAGCAGCTTGATGACAGACGGCTATGGCTACACCTTC | CASSLMTDGYGYTF
. | TRBD2 | TRBJ2-3 | TRBV27 | TGTGCCAGCACCTCTTTGGGGGGGGATACGCAGTATTTT | CASTSLGGDTQYF
. | TRBD2 | TRBJ2-5 | TRBV7-3 | TGTGCCAGCAGCCAAGGGCGGGGGATTGGGGAGACCCAGTACTTC | CASSQGRGIGETQYF
. | TRBD2 | TRBJ2-4 | TRBV4-3 | TGCGCCAGCAGCCAAGAGAGATCTAGCGGGGGGGCCAAAAACATTCAGTACTTC | CASSQERSSGGAKNIQYF
. | . | TRBJ2-7 | TRBV11-2 | TGTGCCAGCAGCTTAGACAGGGCTCGCGAGCAGTACTTC | CASSLDRAREQYF
once | . | TRBJ1-5 | TRBV7-2 | TGTGCCAGCAGCTTCCGGACTGGCAATCAGCCCCAGCATTTT | CASSFRTGNQPQHF
. | . | TRBJ2-7 | TRBV7-6 | TGTGCCAGCAGCTCCGGGACAAACTCCTACGAGCAGTACTTC | CASSSGTNSYEQYF
. | TRBD1 | TRBJ2-5 | TRBV10-3 | TGTGCCATCAGTGACAGGGGCAGGGGGTTGGAGACCCAGTACTTC | CAISDRGRGLETQYF
few | . | TRBJ2-5 | TRBV27 | TGTGCCAGCAGTTTTACCGGGGGAGAGCAGTACTTC | CASSFTGGEQYF
. | . | TRBJ1-2 | TRBV7-2 | TGTGCCAGCAGCTTAGCTTCGGGGGGCTATGGCTACACCTTC | CASSLASGGYGYTF
. | TRBD2 | TRBJ2-1 | TRBV19 | TGTGCCAGTAGTATTTTCCGGCTAGCGGGAGGTGAGGAGCAGTTCTTC | CASSIFRLAGGEEQFF
. | . | TRBJ1-6 | TRBV2 | TGTGCCAGCAGAGACGACACATATAATTCACCCCTCCACTTT | CASRDDTYNSPLHF
. | . | TRBJ2-7 | TRBV5-5 | TGTGCCAGCAGCCCTTTGGGACTCCCCCAATACGAGCAGTACTTC | CASSPLGLPQYEQYF
. | . | TRBJ1-6 | TRBV2 | TGTGCCAGCACCCCCCTCGGAGTCGGAAGTTCACCCCTCCACTTT | CASTPLGVGSSPLHF
. | TRBD2 | TRBJ2-2 | TRBV4-1 | TGCGCCAGCAGCCTATCGCTAGCGGGGGGGCTGGCCGGGGAGCTGTTTTTT | CASSLSLAGGLAGELFF
. | TRBD2 | TRBJ2-1 | TRBV10-3 | TGTGCCATCAGTGTCGGCGGGAGCTCCTACAATGAGCAGTTCTTC | CAISVGGSSYNEQFF
. | . | TRBJ2-2 | TRBV7-3 | TGTGCCAGCAGCCCGAGTACCGGGGAGCTGTTTTTT | CASSPSTGELFF
few | . | TRBJ2-1 | TRBV4-1 | TGCGCCAGCAGCCCCGTTTTTGTTCGGGGGAATGAGCAGTTCTTC | CASSPVFVRGNEQFF
. | . | TRBJ2-1 | TRBV7-9 | TGTGCCAGCAGCTTAGCGGGAGCCAGCTCCTACAATGAGCAGTTCTTC | CASSLAGASSYNEQFF
. | TRBD2 | TRBJ2-7 | TRBV7-3 | TGTGCCAGCAGCTTGGGACTAGCGGGGGCCTACGAGCAGTACTTC | CASSLGLAGAYEQYF
. | TRBD2 | TRBJ2-3 | TRBV4-2 | TGTGCCAGCAGCCAAGGACTAGCGGGAGAAATAGCCGATACGCAGTATTTT | CASSQGLAGEIADTQYF
. | . | TRBJ1-2 | TRBV18 | TGTGCCAGCTCATGGGGGCATACTAACTATGGCTACACCTTC | CASSWGHTNYGYTF
. | . | TRBJ2-7 | TRBV7-6 | TGTGCCAGCACCAAATTGGCAGGTTCCTACGAGCAGTACTTC | CASTKLAGSYEQYF
. | . | TRBJ1-6 | TRBV21-1 | TGTGCCAGCATTGTTAGACAGATGCATTCACCCCTCCACTTT | CASIVRQMHSPLHF
. | . | TRBJ2-1 | TRBV29-1 | TGCAGCGTTGAGAACAGGGCATCCTACAATGAGCAGTTCTTC | CSVENRASYNEQFF
. | TRBD2 | TRBJ2-5 | TRBV5-4 | TGTGCCAGCAGCGAGCAATCCGGGACTAGTTTGGAGACCCAGTACTTC | CASSEQSGTSLETQYF
. | . | TRBJ1-1 | TRBV18 | TGTGCCAGCTCACCACGGGGGGACACTGAAGCTTTCTTT | CASSPRGDTEAFF
few | TRBD1 | TRBJ2-7 | TRBV11-2 | TGTGCCAGCAGCTTAGGGGACAGGGCCTACGAGCAGTACTTC | CASSLGDRAYEQYF
. | TRBD1 | TRBJ2-1 | TRBV5-1 | TGCGCCAGCAGCCTAGGGGGCGCGCTCGCCCGGTCCTACAATGAGCAGTTCTTC | CASSLGGALARSYNEQFF
. | . | TRBJ1-5 | TRBV19 | TGTGCCAGTAGAGCCGGGACATTAAGCAATCAGCCCCAGCATTTT | CASRAGTLSNQPQHF
. | . | TRBJ2-3 | TRBV6-5 | TGTGCCAGCAGTTCGCCACTAGGCACAGATACGCAGTATTTT | CASSSPLGTDTQYF
. | TRBD1 | TRBJ2-6 | TRBV7-9 | TGTTCCAGCAGCGGACAGGGGTCCTTCTCTGGGGCCAACGTCCTGACTTTC | CSSSGQGSFSGANVLTF
. | . | TRBJ1-5 | TRBV30 | TGTGCCTGGAGTGACCCCGAGAGGGAGTTGGGTCAGCCCCAGCATTTT | CAWSDPERELGQPQHF
. | TRBD1 | TRBJ2-7 | TRBV7-9 | TGTTCCAGCAGTTCGTCAACCGGGACAGATTTCTCCTACGAGCAGTACTTC | CSSSSSTGTDFSYEQYF
. | TRBD1 | TRBJ2-7 | TRBV6-5 | TGTGCCAGCAGTTACGAATCACAGGGGGCAGGAGAGCAGTACTTC | CASSYESQGAGEQYF
. | TRBD1 | TRBJ1-2 | TRBV4-3 | TGCGCCAGCAGCCAAGCGGAGGGGGCCTATGGCTACACCTTC | CASSQAEGAYGYTF
. | TRBD2 | TRBJ2-3 | TRBV15 | TGTGCCACCAGCTACTCGGCGGCGGGGGTGCGGGATACGCAGTATTTT | CATSYSAAGVRDTQYF
once | . | TRBJ2-1 | TRBV4-3 | TGCGCCAGCAGCCAAGTTCAGAGGACAGATATCTACAATGAGCAGTTCTTC | CASSQVQRTDIYNEQFF
. | . | TRBJ2-5 | TRBV6-5 | TGTGCCAGCAGTTCAGGGGGGGAGACCCAGTACTTC | CASSSGGETQYF
. | . | TRBJ2-7 | TRBV4-1 | TGCGCCAGCAGCCAAGATGGTGGGGGCTGGTCCTACGAGCAGTACTTC | CASSQDGGGWSYEQYF
. | . | TRBJ2-4 | TRBV2 | TGTGCCAGCAGTGAAAGTCAATACAGTCTAGCCAAAAACATTCAGTACTTC | CASSESQYSLAKNIQYF